A single sample gave rise to the 4 T cell receptor beta chains below, sequenced in a study of identical twins' blood T cells. MiXCR, run by TCRdb on the 5' RACE reads, gives a single entry per CDR3 protein. The sample shows 350,000 to 450,000 distinct CDR3 sequences, about 28% of them seen only once. The sample was PBMCs. The receptors were gathered from a woman between 18 and 55 years old in good health.

For this clonotype: The CDR3 end shows no conserved phenylalanine or tryptophan, and so a read error is likely. The V call is TRBV20-1, the J call TRBJ2-7; D gene uncertain. V lost 1 base and J lost 4, with 11 bases in between. The CDR3 loop spans 13 amino acids. Germline V gives CDR1 DFQATT, CDR2 SNEGSKA (reference sequence). The CDR3 bases are TGCAGTGCTAGAGGGTACAGTTATTACGAGCAGTACCTC. This gives the protein CSARGYSYYEQYL.

In its sample, this clonotype was seen a few times. The chain links TRBV9 to TRBJ2-7; 7 bases fit TRBD1. The germline CDR1 and CDR2 sequences are SGDLS and YYNGEE. V trimming: 2 bases; J trimming: 0 bases; junction bases outside the gene matches: 2. The CDR3 is 14 residues long. The CDR3 reads CASSVGQSSYEQYF. The CDR3 nucleotides are TGTGCCAGCAGCGTGGGACAGAGCTCCTACGAGCAGTACTTC.

The J gene is TRBJ2-2, the V gene TRBV20-1, with TRBD2 matching over 9 bases. Germline V gives CDR1 DFQATT, CDR2 SNEGSKA (reference sequence). The CDR3 spans 17 residues. Trimming cost V 7 bases and J 2 bases; bases outside gene matches: 14. The CDR3 is CSVLVVSGSYNTGELFF. The CDR3 nucleotides are TGCAGTGTTCTGGTGGTTAGCGGGAGCTATAACACCGGGGAGCTGTTTTTT.

About this clonotype itself: The junction and the germline gene differ at one end; a read error may be behind it. The chain recombines TRBV6-1 with TRBJ1-3, with no clear D. The CDR3 loop spans 15 amino acids. Germline CDR1 reads MNHNS; CDR2 reads SASEGT. CDR3 region: CASSEPRSSGSTIYF. The CDR3 nucleotides are TGTGCCAGCAGTGAACCCCGGAGCTCTGGAAGCACCATATATTTT.